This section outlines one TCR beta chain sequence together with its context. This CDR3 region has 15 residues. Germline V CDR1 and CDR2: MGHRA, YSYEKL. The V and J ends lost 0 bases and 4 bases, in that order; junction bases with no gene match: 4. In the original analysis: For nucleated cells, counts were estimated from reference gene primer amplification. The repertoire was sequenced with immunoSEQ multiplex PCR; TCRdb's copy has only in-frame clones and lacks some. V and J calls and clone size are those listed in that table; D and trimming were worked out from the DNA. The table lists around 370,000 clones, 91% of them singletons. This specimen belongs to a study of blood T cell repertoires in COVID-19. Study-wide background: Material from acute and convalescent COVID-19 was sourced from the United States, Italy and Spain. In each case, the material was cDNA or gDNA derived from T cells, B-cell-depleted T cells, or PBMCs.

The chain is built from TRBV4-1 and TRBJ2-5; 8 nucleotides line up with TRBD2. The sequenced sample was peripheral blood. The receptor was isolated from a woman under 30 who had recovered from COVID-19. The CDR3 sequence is CASSQDPGRVETQYF. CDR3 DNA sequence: TGCGCCAGCAGCCAAGACCCCGGGAGGGTAGAGACCCAGTACTTC.